The sequence of this T cell receptor (beta chain) was determined in a study of blood T cell repertoires in COVID-19. Germline CDR1 is SNHLY and CDR2 is FYNNEI. CDR3 length: 14 amino acids. Germline trimming cut 7 bases from V and 4 bases from J; bases unmatched to any gene: 5. This clone occurred a few times. The protocol was immunoSEQ multiplex PCR, while the TCRdb copy is restricted to in-frame clones and leaves out a portion. The table records about 150,000 clones, about 87% of them present only once. The sequenced sample was peripheral blood. The J gene is TRBJ2-7, the V gene TRBV2, with TRBD2 matching over 12 bases. This TCR came from a man older than 75 with acute or convalescent COVID-19. CDR3 residues: CASTGTSGWYEQYF. CDR3 DNA sequence: TGTGCCAGCACCGGGACTAGCGGGTGGTACGAGCAGTACTTC.